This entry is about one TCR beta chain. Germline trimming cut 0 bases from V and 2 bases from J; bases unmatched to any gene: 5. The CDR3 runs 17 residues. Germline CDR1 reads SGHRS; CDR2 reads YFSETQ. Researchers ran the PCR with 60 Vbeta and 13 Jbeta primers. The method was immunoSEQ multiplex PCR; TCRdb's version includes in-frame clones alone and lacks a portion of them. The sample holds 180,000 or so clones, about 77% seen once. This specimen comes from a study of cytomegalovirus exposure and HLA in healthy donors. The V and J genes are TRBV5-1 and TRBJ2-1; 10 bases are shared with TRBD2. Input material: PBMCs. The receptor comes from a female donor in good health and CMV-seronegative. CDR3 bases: TGCGCCAGCAGCTTGGGCGCCGGGACTAGCGCCTACAATGAGCAGTTCTTC. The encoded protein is CASSLGAGTSAYNEQFF.